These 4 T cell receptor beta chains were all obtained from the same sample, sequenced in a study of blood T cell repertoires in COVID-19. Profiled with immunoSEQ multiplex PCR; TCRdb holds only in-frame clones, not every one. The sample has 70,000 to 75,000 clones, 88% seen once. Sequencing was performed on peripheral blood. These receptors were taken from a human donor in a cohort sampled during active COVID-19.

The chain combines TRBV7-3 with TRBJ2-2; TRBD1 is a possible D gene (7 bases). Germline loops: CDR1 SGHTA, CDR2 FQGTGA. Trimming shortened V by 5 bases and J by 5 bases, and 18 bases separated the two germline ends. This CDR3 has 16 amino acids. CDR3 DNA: TGTGCCAGCAGCCCAGGGGGGCTAAGGGGTACCGGGGAGCTGTTTTTT. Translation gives CASSPGGLRGTGELFF.

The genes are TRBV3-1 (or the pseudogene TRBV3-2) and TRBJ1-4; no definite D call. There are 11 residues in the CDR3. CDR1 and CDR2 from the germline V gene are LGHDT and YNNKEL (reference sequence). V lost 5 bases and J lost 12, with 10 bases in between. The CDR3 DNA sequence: TGTGCCAGCAGCGACCGAGGAGAACTGTTTTTT. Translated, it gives CASSDRGELFF.

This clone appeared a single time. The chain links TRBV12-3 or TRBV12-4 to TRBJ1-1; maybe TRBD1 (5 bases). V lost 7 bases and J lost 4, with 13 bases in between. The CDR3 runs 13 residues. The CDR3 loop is CASTLLQGTEAFF. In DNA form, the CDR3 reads TGTGCCAGCACCCTTCTCCAGGGCACTGAAGCTTTCTTT.

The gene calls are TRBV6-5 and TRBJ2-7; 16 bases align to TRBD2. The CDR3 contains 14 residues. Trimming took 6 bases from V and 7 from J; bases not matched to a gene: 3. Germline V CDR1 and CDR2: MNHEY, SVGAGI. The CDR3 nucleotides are TGTGCCAGCAGGGGACTAGCGGGAGGGCCTGAGCAGTACTTC. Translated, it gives CASRGLAGGPEQYF.